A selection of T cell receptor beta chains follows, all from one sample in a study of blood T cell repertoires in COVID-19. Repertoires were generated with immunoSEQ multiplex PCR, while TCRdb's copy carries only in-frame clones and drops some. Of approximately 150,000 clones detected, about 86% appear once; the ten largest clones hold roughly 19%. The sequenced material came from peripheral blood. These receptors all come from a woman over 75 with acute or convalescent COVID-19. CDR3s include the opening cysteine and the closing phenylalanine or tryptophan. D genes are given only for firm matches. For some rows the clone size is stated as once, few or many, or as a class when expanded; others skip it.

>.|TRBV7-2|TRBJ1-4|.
TGTGCCTCATCCGTCACCGGGACAAAAGATGAAAAACTGTTTTTT
CASSVTGTKDEKLFF
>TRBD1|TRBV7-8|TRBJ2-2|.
TGTGCCAGCAGCACCTACGGCCAGGGGGCCGGGGAGCTGTTTTTT
CASSTYGQGAGELFF
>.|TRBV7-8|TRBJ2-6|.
TGTGCCAGCAGCCCGTGGAGAACTGGGGCCAACGTCCTGACTTTC
CASSPWRTGANVLTF
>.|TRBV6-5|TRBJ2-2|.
TGTGCCAGCAATGGGGGGTGGGGCACCGGGGAGCTGTTTTTT
CASNGGWGTGELFF
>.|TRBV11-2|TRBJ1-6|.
TGTGCCAGCAGCCTCCGGGGATACTCACCCCTCCACTTT
CASSLRGYSPLHF
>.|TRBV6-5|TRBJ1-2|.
TGTGCCAGCAGTACTCACTATGGCTACACCTTC
CASSTHYGYTF
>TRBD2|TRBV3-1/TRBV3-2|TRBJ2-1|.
TGTGCCAGCAGCCAAGAGTCCTCCCCCGGGAGGGCCGGGAATGAGCAGTTCTTC
CASSQESSPGRAGNEQFF
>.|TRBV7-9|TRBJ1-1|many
TGTGCCAGCAGGTTGCGGGGGGACACTGAAGCTTTCTTT
CASRLRGDTEAFF
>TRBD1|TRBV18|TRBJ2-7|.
TGTGCCAGCTCACCACAAGGGACAGGGATCGAGCAGTACTTC
CASSPQGTGIEQYF
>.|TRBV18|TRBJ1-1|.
TGTGCCAGCACAGACATTATGACTGAAGCTTTCTTT
CASTDIMTEAFF
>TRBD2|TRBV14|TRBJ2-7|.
TGTGCCAGCAGAGCTACCGGGACTAGTCAATCCTACGAGCAGTACTTC
CASRATGTSQSYEQYF
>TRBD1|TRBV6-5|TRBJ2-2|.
TGTGCCAGCACCTTACTCAAGGGGGCAGACGGGGAGCTGTTTTTT
CASTLLKGADGELFF
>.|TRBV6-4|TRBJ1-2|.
TGTGCCAGCAGTGACTCCCAGGGGTTCAATGGCTACACCTTC
CASSDSQGFNGYTF
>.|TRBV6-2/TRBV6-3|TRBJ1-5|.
TGTGCCAGCAGTTACCAGGGTCCCCAGCATTTT
CASSYQGPQHF
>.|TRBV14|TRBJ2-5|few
TGTGCCAGCAGCTACGGGACAAGCCAAGAGACCCAGTACTTC
CASSYGTSQETQYF
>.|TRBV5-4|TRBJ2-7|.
TGTGCCAGCAGCTTGGGGGGGGGCGCCGCCTACGAGCAGTACTTC
CASSLGGGAAYEQYF
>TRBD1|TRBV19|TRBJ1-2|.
TGTGCCAGTAGTATACCGGGACAGGGATATGGCTACACCTTC
CASSIPGQGYGYTF
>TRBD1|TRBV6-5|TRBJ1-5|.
TGTGCCAGCAGTTCCCGAGACAGGGGGCTCAATCAGCCCCAGCATTTT
CASSSRDRGLNQPQHF
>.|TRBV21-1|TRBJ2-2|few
TGTGCCAGCAGCTCCTGTCCCGGGACAGGTCGGACAGCCACCGGGGAGCTGTTTTTT
CASSSCPGTGRTATGELFF
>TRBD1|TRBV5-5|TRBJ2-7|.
TGTGCCAGCAGCCGCGCTCCGGGACAGGGACACGAGCAGTACTTC
CASSRAPGQGHEQYF